The sequence of this T cell receptor beta chain was determined in a study of CD8 T cells in ankylosing spondylitis. V trimming: 0 bases; J trimming: 7 bases; junction bases outside the gene matches: 8. The V gene's germline CDR1 is LNHNV and CDR2 YYDKDF (reference sequence). The CDR3 is made up of 17 amino acids. From the 5' RACE reads, TCRdb called clonotypes with MiXCR, one entry per CDR3 protein. The sample shows about 390,000 distinct CDR3 sequences, approximately 20% of them seen only once. As concerns this clonotype: No antigen is known for it.

Study-wide results and caveats: Disease-associated clones were reportedly significantly overrepresented in matched ankylosing spondylitis synovial fluid. Made up of eight highly homologous variants, a TCR beta motif appeared characteristic of ankylosing spondylitis blood. Disease-linked clones displayed a CD8+ phenotype and appeared relatively rarely in peripheral blood.

The chain recombines TRBV15 with TRBJ2-2; 10 bases line up with TRBD2. The sequence came from a male donor with ankylosing spondylitis. The sequencing input was blood, either unsorted or a sorted T cell fraction (not recorded which). The CDR3 nucleotides are TGTGCCACCAGCAGAGATCGGCTAGCGGGAGTTAACGGGGAGCTGTTTTTT. Protein sequence: CATSRDRLAGVNGELFF. Using reference TRBV15 and TRBJ2-2 for the parts outside the CDR3, the full variable domain is DAMVIQNPRYQVTQFGKPVTLSCSQTLNHNVMYWYQQKSSQAPKLLFHYYDKDFNNEADTPDNFQSRRPNTSFCFLDIRSPGLGDTAMYLCATSRDRLAGVNGELFFGEGSRLTVL.